This T cell receptor (beta chain) was recorded in a study of blood T cells in healthy people across ages. A second 7 to 11 cycle PCR used barcoded and J-beta primers. TCRdb fed the 5' RACE reads into MiXCR, producing one record per CDR3 protein. Of about 800,000 distinct CDR3 sequences detected, roughly 25% appear once; the ten largest clones hold under 4.5%. The data also belong to a second study, concerning T cells of mothers and their children.

The sequence derives from a boy aged 10-17 years in good health. The sequenced sample was blood.

CDR3 sequence reads: CASSQMGSYSGNTIYF. As DNA, the CDR3 is TGCGCCAGCAGCCAAATGGGCAGCTACTCTGGAAACACCATATATTTT. This sequence joins TRBV4-3 and TRBJ1-3; D not certain. Germline CDR1 reads LGHNA; CDR2 reads YSLEER. The length of the CDR3 is 16 residues. Trimming left V 2 bases short and J 0 bases short, with 11 bases between.